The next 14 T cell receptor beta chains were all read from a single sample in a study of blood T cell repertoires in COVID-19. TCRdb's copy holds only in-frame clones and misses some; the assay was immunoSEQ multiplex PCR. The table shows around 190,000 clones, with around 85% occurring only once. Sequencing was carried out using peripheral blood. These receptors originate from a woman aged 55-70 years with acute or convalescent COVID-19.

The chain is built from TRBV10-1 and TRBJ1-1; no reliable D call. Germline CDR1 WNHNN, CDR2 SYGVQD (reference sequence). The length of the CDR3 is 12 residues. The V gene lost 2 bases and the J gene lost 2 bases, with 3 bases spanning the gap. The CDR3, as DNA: TGCGCCAGCAGTGAGCCTAACACTGAAGCTTTCTTT. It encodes CASSEPNTEAFF.

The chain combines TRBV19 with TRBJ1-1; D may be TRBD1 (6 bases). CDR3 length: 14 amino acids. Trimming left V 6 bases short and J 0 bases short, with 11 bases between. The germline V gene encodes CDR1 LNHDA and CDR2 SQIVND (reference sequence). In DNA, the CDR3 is TGTGCCAGTAGGGGTAGGACAGTGAACACTGAAGCTTTCTTT. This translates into CASRGRTVNTEAFF.

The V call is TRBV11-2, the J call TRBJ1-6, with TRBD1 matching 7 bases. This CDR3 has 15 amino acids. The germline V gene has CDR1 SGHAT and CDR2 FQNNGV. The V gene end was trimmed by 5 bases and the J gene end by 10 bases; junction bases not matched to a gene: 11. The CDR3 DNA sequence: TGTGCCAGCAGCCTCCTCTTCAGGGGGGAGTCACCCCTCCACTTT. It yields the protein CASSLLFRGESPLHF.

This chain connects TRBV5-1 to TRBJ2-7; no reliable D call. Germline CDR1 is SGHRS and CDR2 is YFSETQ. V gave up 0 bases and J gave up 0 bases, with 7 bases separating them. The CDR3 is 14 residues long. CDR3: CASSLALGSYEQYF. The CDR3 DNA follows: TGCGCCAGCAGCTTGGCCCTAGGCTCCTACGAGCAGTACTTC.

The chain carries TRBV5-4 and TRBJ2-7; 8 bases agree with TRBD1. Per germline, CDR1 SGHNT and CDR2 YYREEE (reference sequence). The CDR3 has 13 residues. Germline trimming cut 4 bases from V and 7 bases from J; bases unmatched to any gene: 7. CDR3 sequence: CASSPGTGEEQYF. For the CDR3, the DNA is TGTGCCAGCAGCCCCGGGACAGGAGAAGAGCAGTACTTC.

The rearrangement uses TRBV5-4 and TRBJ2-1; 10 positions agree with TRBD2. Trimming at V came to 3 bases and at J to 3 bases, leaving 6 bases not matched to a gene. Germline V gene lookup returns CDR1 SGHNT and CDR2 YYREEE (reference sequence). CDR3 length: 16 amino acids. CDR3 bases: TGTGCCAGCAGCTCCGTACTAGCGGGAATCTACAATGAGCAGTTCTTC. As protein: CASSSVLAGIYNEQFF.

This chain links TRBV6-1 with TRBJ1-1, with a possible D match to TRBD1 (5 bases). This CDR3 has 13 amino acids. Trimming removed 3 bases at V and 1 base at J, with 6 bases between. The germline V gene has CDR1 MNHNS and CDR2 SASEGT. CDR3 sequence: CASSDRANTEAFF. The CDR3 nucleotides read TGTGCCAGCAGTGACAGGGCGAACACTGAAGCTTTCTTT.

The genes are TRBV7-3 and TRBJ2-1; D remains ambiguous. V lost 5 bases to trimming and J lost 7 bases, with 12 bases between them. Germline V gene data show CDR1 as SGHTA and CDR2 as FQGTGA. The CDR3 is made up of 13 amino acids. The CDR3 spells CASSINVRNEQFF. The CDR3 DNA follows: TGTGCCAGCAGCATAAACGTCCGGAATGAGCAGTTCTTC.

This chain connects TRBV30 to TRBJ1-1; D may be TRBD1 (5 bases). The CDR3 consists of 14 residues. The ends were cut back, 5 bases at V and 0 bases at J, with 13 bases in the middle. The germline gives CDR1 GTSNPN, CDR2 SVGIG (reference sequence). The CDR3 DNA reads TGTGCCTGGCAGGGTGGGGCGATGAACACTGAAGCTTTCTTT. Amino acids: CAWQGGAMNTEAFF.

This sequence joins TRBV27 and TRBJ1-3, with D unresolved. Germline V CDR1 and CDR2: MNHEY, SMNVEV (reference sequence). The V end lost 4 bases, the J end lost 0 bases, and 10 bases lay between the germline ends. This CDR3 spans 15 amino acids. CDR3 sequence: CASSSYMSSGNTIYF. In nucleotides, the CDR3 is TGTGCCAGCAGTTCCTATATGAGCTCTGGAAACACCATATATTTT.

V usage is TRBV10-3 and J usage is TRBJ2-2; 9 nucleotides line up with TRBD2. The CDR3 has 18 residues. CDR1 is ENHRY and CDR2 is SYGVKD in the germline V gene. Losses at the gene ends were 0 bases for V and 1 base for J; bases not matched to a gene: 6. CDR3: CAISESPGLAQNTGELFF. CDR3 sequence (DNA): TGTGCCATCAGTGAGTCTCCGGGACTAGCCCAGAACACCGGGGAGCTGTTTTTT.

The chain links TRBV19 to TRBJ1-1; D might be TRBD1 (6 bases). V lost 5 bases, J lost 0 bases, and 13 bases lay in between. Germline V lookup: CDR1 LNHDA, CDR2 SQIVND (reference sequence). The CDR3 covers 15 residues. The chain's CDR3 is CASSSQGILNTEAFF. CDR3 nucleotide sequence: TGTGCCAGTAGTTCCCAGGGGATCTTGAACACTGAAGCTTTCTTT.

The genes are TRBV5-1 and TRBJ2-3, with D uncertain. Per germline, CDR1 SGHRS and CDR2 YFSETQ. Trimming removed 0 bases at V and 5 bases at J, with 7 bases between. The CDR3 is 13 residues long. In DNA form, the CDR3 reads TGCGCCAGCAGCTTGGCCGGTGGAGATACGCAGTATTTT. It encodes CASSLAGGDTQYF.

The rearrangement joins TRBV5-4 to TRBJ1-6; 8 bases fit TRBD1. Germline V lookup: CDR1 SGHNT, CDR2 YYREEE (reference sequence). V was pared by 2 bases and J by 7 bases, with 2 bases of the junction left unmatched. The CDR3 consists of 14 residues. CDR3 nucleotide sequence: TGTGCCAGCAGCTTAGGGACAGGAAATTCACCCCTCCACTTT. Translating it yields CASSLGTGNSPLHF.